Reported below is one TCR beta chain. The same CDR3 arises from other DNA sequences in this sample as well. The sample comes from a study of blood T cell repertoires in COVID-19. Across the study: Both acute and convalescent COVID-19 samples were obtained from the United States, Italy and Spain. PBMCs, B-cell-depleted T cells, or T cells provided the cDNA or gDNA that made up the material.

Original analysis: Amplifying reference gene primers gave estimates of nucleated cell counts. TCRdb keeps only in-frame clones here, not all; method: immunoSEQ multiplex PCR. That table gives V, J and clone size, and the DNA gave D and trimming. This sample has 250,000 to 400,000 clones; about nine tenths occur once, and the top ten carry under 3.5%. Input material: peripheral blood. This clonotype was sampled from a woman under 40 with COVID-19, enrolled during active disease.

The CDR3 sequence is CASSFPGGGYTF. The CDR3 DNA is TGTGCCAGCAGTTTTCCGGGTGGGGGCTACACCTTC. The rearrangement links TRBV12-3 or TRBV12-4 to TRBJ1-2; no definite D call. The CDR3 is made up of 12 amino acids. V shed 3 bases and J shed 8 bases, with 10 bases lying between them.